Listed below are T cell receptor beta chains from one sample, sequenced in a study of blood T cell repertoires in COVID-19. Libraries were prepared by immunoSEQ multiplex PCR; TCRdb keeps only in-frame clonotypes and omits some of them. The sample shows 90,000 or so clones, roughly 88% of them seen only once. The sequencing input was peripheral blood. Every receptor here comes from an older man with acute or convalescent COVID-19. CDR3s include the opening cysteine and the closing phenylalanine or tryptophan. The D gene is left open where the match is weak.

d_gene	v_gene	CDR3aa
TRBD1	TRBV18	CASSPDRELFF
TRBD1	TRBV18	CASSPTETGNSPLHF
TRBD1	TRBV6-5	CASSETGASPLHF
-	TRBV2	CASNAMRQSSSYNEQFF
TRBD2	TRBV28	CASRPGTSGNEQYF
-	TRBV18	CASSRRQNLNTEAFF
TRBD1	TRBV11-2	CASSPQGGNTEAFF
-	TRBV6-5	CASRVTEGSSYEQYF
-	TRBV21-1	CASRIQLAGVSNEQFF
TRBD1	TRBV7-8	CASSLGGTGDEKLFF
-	TRBV6-5	CASSHRRNTEAFF
TRBD2	TRBV7-3	CASSSRLAGKETQYF
-	TRBV30	CAWAEGTGYEQYF
-	TRBV6-5	CASRAGYTEAFF
TRBD2	TRBV19	CASSSRTSGSTDTQYF
-	TRBV7-2	CASSLGQVTQYF
-	TRBV6-5	CASSYSASAPEQYF
-	TRBV3-1/TRBV3-2	CASSQGRGSNQPQHF
-	TRBV12-3/TRBV12-4	CASSLVASEQYF
-	TRBV7-9	CASSPPKSGGYTF
TRBD1	TRBV4-2	CASSPAPDRGQETQYF
-	TRBV6-5	CASSYSMATGSTEAFF
-	TRBV6-5	CATQLQGYGYTF
TRBD1	TRBV24-1	CATMGQGSGEAFF
-	TRBV19	CATQRQPHSNQPQHF
TRBD1	TRBV25-1	CASSDPGTAQETQYF
-	TRBV6-2/TRBV6-3	CASSYSYQPQHF
-	TRBV7-2	CASSLYVVGDLYGYTF
TRBD2	TRBV18	CASSPSAGEGDTQYF
TRBD1	TRBV6-5	CASSYSISDRGGGYTF
-	TRBV11-2	CASSRESLRGEEKLFF
TRBD1	TRBV6-5	CASSPGQAKVYGYTF
-	TRBV30	CAWTHGVGEKLFF
TRBD1	TRBV6-5	CASSQTDRGTEAFF
-	TRBV9	CASSVGVYGPEAFF
TRBD2	TRBV24-1	CATSDPTIAGGPSETQYF
TRBD2	TRBV6-5	CASSSGTSVYEQYF
TRBD1	TRBV24-1	CATSDSRTGSDNSPLHF
TRBD1	TRBV12-5	CASGLVPPTGNGYTF